A single TCR beta chain is shown here with its context. The antigen is undetermined. The data belong to a study of radiotherapy plus CTLA-4 blockade in lung cancer. Study outcomes and limitations: Reports state that early shifts in blood T cell clones, with interferon-beta, best predicted response. Tumor-origin TCR clones grew in blood after radiotherapy plus ipilimumab.

The data were produced by immunoSEQ multiplex PCR, yet TCRdb's version contains in-frame clones alone and is incomplete. This sample has under 35,000 clones, with about 70% found just once. This CDR3 comprises 15 residues. The germline gives CDR1 MNHEY, CDR2 SMNVEV (reference sequence). The ends were cut back, 5 bases at V and 7 bases at J, with 21 bases in the middle. Sequenced here: peripheral blood, sampled from a patient treated with radiotherapy plus ipilimumab. The receptor's source is a human donor with non-small cell lung cancer whose response to radiotherapy plus ipilimumab could not be evaluated. V gene TRBV27 combines with J gene TRBJ2-7, with TRBD1 as a possible D gene (5 bases). The CDR3 loop is CASSTRLRGPLEQYF. DNA of the CDR3: TGTGCCAGCAGTACCCGACTTAGGGGTCCCTTGGAGCAGTACTTC.